This is a list of T cell receptor beta chains from one sample in a study of OX40 agonist ivuxolimab in advanced cancers. Only in-frame clones appear in the TCRdb table, and some are missing; sequencing was by immunoSEQ multiplex PCR. This table holds tens of thousands of clones, 82% found once. Sample: CD4+ or CD8+ T cells sorted from blood, taken in a trial of the OX40 agonist ivuxolimab. All receptors derive from an adult with an advanced solid tumor such as melanoma, head and neck, liver or kidney cancer. Both conserved end residues are part of each CDR3.

J: TRBJ2-3; V: TRBV7-2; CDR3: CASSLQGARGTDTQYF
J: TRBJ1-3; V: TRBV18; CDR3: CASSPDRTSGNTIYF
J: TRBJ2-5; V: TRBV5-1; CDR3: CASSSSGTQETQYF
J: TRBJ2-1; V: TRBV4-2; CDR3: CASSREGAGVGNEQFF
J: TRBJ2-7; V: TRBV19; CDR3: CASSIDGLYEQYF
J: TRBJ2-5; V: TRBV4-3; CDR3: CASSQGDSKQETQYF
J: TRBJ1-4; V: TRBV19; CDR3: CASKATGGEKLFF
J: TRBJ1-1; V: TRBV18; CDR3: CASSPGGDLAEAFF
J: TRBJ1-4; V: TRBV28; CDR3: CASSELGARNEKLFF
J: TRBJ2-2; V: TRBV19; CDR3: CASSISGTGELFF
J: TRBJ2-2; V: TRBV29-1; CDR3: CSVRVNSGELFF
J: TRBJ2-7; V: TRBV5-4; CDR3: CASSLNWGGGPYEQYF
J: TRBJ2-2; V: TRBV7-9; CDR3: CASSSTPGLAGDNTGELFF
J: TRBJ1-1; V: TRBV10-1; CDR3: CASSDASRNTEAFF
J: TRBJ2-1; V: TRBV4-1; CDR3: CASSQGGLAGRISNEQFF
J: TRBJ2-7; V: TRBV6-8; CDR3: CASSYGDRSSYEQYF
J: TRBJ2-3; V: TRBV6-1; CDR3: CASKLAGGPTDTQYF
J: TRBJ1-2; V: TRBV18; CDR3: CASSPVAEVDYGYTF
J: TRBJ1-4; V: TRBV5-1; CDR3: CASSLAAGDFEKLFF
J: TRBJ2-2; V: TRBV7-3; CDR3: CASSLTRGNGELFF
J: TRBJ1-1; V: TRBV5-1; CDR3: CASSLLSGARTEAFF
J: TRBJ1-4; V: TRBV5-1; CDR3: CASSQTATNEKLFF
J: TRBJ2-3; V: TRBV5-1; CDR3: CASSLGSGGASTDTQYF
J: TRBJ2-2; V: TRBV7-9; CDR3: CASSLTFTGGGTGELFF
J: TRBJ1-3; V: TRBV10-2; CDR3: CASSPPQFSGNTIYF
J: TRBJ2-6; V: TRBV4-1; CDR3: CASSQGRVFRSSGANVLTF
J: TRBJ2-3; V: TRBV2; CDR3: CASGGGTGDTQYF
J: TRBJ2-7; V: TRBV5-4; CDR3: CASSLEVGTGASEQYF
J: TRBJ2-3; V: TRBV12-2; CDR3: CASRSRYRADTQYF
J: TRBJ2-4; V: TRBV6-5; CDR3: CASAKSHKNIQYF
J: TRBJ2-2; V: TRBV2; CDR3: CASSEQSGTGELFF
J: TRBJ2-2; V: TRBV7-6; CDR3: CASSLFPTGQGGGELFF
J: TRBJ1-2; V: TRBV25-1; CDR3: CASSDRGYGYTF
J: TRBJ1-2; V: TRBV2; CDR3: CASSEDRVRGYTF
J: TRBJ2-2; V: TRBV7-2; CDR3: CASSLAPQGAGGELFF
J: TRBJ2-1; V: TRBV28; CDR3: CASSLGGDYNEQFF
J: TRBJ1-2; V: TRBV19; CDR3: CASRDKGRDYGYTF
J: TRBJ2-3; V: TRBV7-2; CDR3: CASRLNSGGGTDTQYF
J: TRBJ2-7; V: TRBV11-2; CDR3: CASSLGLAGRSYEQYF
J: TRBJ2-3; V: TRBV5-1; CDR3: CASAGQGSTDTQYF